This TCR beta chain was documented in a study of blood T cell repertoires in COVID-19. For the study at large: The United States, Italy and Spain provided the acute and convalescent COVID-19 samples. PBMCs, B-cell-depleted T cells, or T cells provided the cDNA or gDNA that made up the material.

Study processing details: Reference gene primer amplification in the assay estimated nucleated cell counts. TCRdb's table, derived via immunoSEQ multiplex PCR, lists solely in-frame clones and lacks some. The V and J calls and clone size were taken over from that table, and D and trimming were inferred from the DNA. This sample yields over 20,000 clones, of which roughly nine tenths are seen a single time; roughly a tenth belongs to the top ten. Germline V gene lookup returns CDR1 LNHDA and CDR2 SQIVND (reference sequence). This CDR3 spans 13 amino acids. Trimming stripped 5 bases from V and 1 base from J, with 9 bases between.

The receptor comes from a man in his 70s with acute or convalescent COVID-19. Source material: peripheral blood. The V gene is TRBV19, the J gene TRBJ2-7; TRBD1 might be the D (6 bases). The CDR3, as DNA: TGTGCCAGTAGTCGTACAGGGTCCTACGAGCAGTACTTC. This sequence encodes CASSRTGSYEQYF.